Below, one T cell receptor (beta chain) is given with its context. Germline-derived CDR1 and CDR2 are LGHNA and YNFKEQ. Trimming stripped 1 base from V and 4 bases from J, with 20 bases between. This CDR3 is 17 amino acids long. The primer mix had 60 Vbeta and 13 Jbeta primers. Here immunoSEQ multiplex PCR was the method, and the copy in TCRdb shows in-frame clones only, minus some. The sample table sets out about 64,000 clones. The record originates from a study of cytomegalovirus exposure and HLA in healthy donors. The wider study: Unique TCRs from HLA-typed donors, approximately 80 million of them, were held in an early data release. Out of several hundred genotyped donors, about 81% belonged to the Caucasian-associated ancestry cluster.

The rearrangement links TRBV4-2 to TRBJ2-7, with a tentative D call TRBD2 (5 bases). Sequenced input: PBMCs. This clonotype was sampled from a woman aged 18 to 35 in good health and CMV-seronegative. In DNA, the CDR3 is TGTGCCAGCAGCCAAGCTTCCATGACTACTCCACGTTACGAGCAGTACTTC. It translates to CASSQASMTTPRYEQYF.